This TCR beta chain was recorded in a study of blood T cell repertoires in COVID-19. Study summary: T cells, B-cell-depleted T cells, or PBMCs provided the cDNA or gDNA that served as material.

CDR1 and CDR2 (germline): SNHLY, FYNNEI. The CDR3 totals 15 residues. Trimming took 4 bases from V and 6 from J; bases not matched to a gene: 7. This clone appeared a few times. Assay: immunoSEQ multiplex PCR; the TCRdb copy retains only in-frame clones and omits some. Of around 330,000 clones detected, about 89% appear once; the ten largest clones hold around a tenth. This receptor was identified in a woman aged 40 to 55 who had recovered from COVID-19. Specimen: PBMCs or T cells enriched from blood (not recorded which). The genes are TRBV2 and TRBJ1-1; the match to TRBD1 covers 11 bases. DNA for the CDR3: TGTGCCAGCAGTGGAGGGACAGGGGGAGTTGCTGAAGCTTTCTTT. Amino acid sequence: CASSGGTGGVAEAFF.